The source of this T cell receptor beta chain is a study of T cell responses to AZD1222 COVID-19 vaccine. Study-wide findings and caveats: Across the whole spike, CD4 TCRs peaked at regions 160-218 and 743-854. Sampling captured repertoires only after the peak T cell response. At study baseline, merely five or six AZD1222 recipients were seropositive. Most donors were white British and more were female, and clonal diversity was possibly underestimated.

The assay was immunoSEQ multiplex PCR, and TCRdb's table has in-frame clones only and misses some. The sample holds 160,000 or so clones, roughly 94% seen once. V was clipped by 1 base and J by 8 bases, with 15 bases between them. CDR3 length: 15 residues. Germline V gives CDR1 MGHRA, CDR2 YSYEKL. On this clone: Antigen unknown.

The chain uses TRBV4-1 and TRBJ2-1, with D perhaps TRBD2 (6 bases). The sequences come from peripheral blood, collected 28 days after the second AZD1222 dose. This sequence originates from an adult who received the AZD1222 COVID-19 vaccine. The chain's CDR3 is CASSQGLSGGDEQFF. DNA for the CDR3: TGCGCCAGCAGCCAAGGGCTGAGCGGCGGGGATGAGCAGTTCTTC.